The 14 T cell receptor beta chains in this list originate from one sample, sequenced in a study of blood T cells in healthy people across ages. A J-beta primer mix and a sample-barcoded 5' primer were used in a second PCR of roughly 6 to 11 cycles. TCRdb called the 5' RACE reads again in MiXCR, with one record for every CDR3 protein. The sample lists approximately 800,000 distinct CDR3 sequences, 50% to 65% seen once, with around 41% in the top ten. What was sequenced was blood. All receptors derive from a man older than 75 in good health.

This clonotype has just a few counts. The chain joins TRBV5-1 to TRBJ2-1; the D gene is possibly TRBD1 (5 bases). This CDR3 has 15 residues. Per germline, CDR1 SGHRS and CDR2 YFSETQ. V lost 4 bases, J lost 8 bases, and 19 bases lay in between. The CDR3 is CASSRGSSGQDEQFF. The CDR3 coding sequence is TGCGCCAGCAGCCGAGGTAGTTCAGGACAAGATGAGCAGTTCTTC.

This clonotype showed up just a few times. The CDR3 loop is CAISGRSDEQFF. DNA of the CDR3: TGTGCCATCAGCGGAAGATCCGATGAGCAGTTCTTC. V gene TRBV10-3 combines with J gene TRBJ2-1; unclear D gene. V gave up 6 bases and J gave up 8 bases, with 11 bases separating them. This CDR3 has 12 amino acids. Germline V gene sequence: CDR1 ENHRY, CDR2 SYGVKD.

J is TRBJ2-1 and V is TRBV27, with TRBD2 matching 7 bases. Germline values: CDR1 MNHEY, CDR2 SMNVEV (reference sequence). The CDR3 is 15 amino acids. After removal of 3 bases from V and 5 bases from J, the junction contained 7 bases not matched to a gene. CDR3 amino acids: CASSFSASGNNEQFF. In nucleotides, the CDR3 is TGTGCCAGCAGTTTTTCGGCTAGCGGAAACAATGAGCAGTTCTTC.

V usage is TRBV28 and J usage is TRBJ2-1; no definite D call. Looked up from germline, CDR1 is MDHEN and CDR2 is SYDVKM. The V end lost 4 bases, the J end lost 4 bases, and 14 bases lay between the germline ends. The CDR3 spans 15 residues. The CDR3 DNA sequence: TGTGCCAGCAGTTCCCCTCCTACGGAATACAATGAGCAGTTCTTC. Its translation: CASSSPPTEYNEQFF.

The J gene is TRBJ2-4, the V gene TRBV2, with TRBD1 identical over 9 bases. The better agreement between TRBJ2-5 and the DNA end casts doubt on the J call. CDR1 is SNHLY and CDR2 is FYNNEI in the germline V gene. The CDR3 extends over 15 amino acids. The CDR3 spells CASRRDRATGETQYF. CDR3 bases: TGTGCCAGCAGGAGGGACAGGGCGACGGGGGAGACCCAGTACTTC.

The chain links TRBV12-3 or TRBV12-4 to TRBJ1-2, with TRBD1 matching over 7 bases. CDR3 length: 14 amino acids. V trimming: 3 bases; J trimming: 4 bases; junction bases outside the gene matches: 5. The DNA for the CDR3 is TGTGCCAGCAGTTTTGCAGGGGGGCCCTATGGCTACACCTTC. Its protein product is CASSFAGGPYGYTF.

This chain joins TRBV9 and TRBJ2-7, with TRBD1 identical over 7 bases. In germline, CDR1 is SGDLS, CDR2 YYNGEE. V shed 3 bases, J shed 0 bases, and the junction held 3 bases outside the gene matches. CDR3 length: 14 amino acids. The DNA of the CDR3 is TGTGCCAGCAGCGCAGGGGGAATCTCCTACGAGCAGTACTTC. This sequence encodes CASSAGGISYEQYF.

The rearrangement uses TRBV21-1 and TRBJ1-2. TRBV21-1 is reported as a pseudogene. The CDR3 covers 14 residues. In nucleotides, the CDR3 is TGTGCCAGCAGCCCTGACGCAAGGTCGGCTGGCTACACCTTC. As protein: CASSPDARSAGYTF.

Details on this clonotype: Mismatch with germline at one junction end may stem from a read error. The chain recombines TRBV7-9 with TRBJ2-5; D uncertain. Germline lookup yields CDR1 SEHNR and CDR2 FQNEAQ (reference sequence). The CDR3 runs 12 residues. The CDR3 bases are TGTGCCAGCAGCCCATCACCGGAGACCCGGTACTTC. As protein: CASSPSPETRYF.

This chain uses TRBV7-9 with TRBJ2-3, with D maybe TRBD2 (6 bases). The ends were cut back, 4 bases at V and 2 bases at J, with 10 bases in the middle. CDR3 size: 14 residues. CDR1 is SEHNR and CDR2 is FQNEAQ in the germline V gene (reference sequence). The DNA of the CDR3 is TGTGCCAGCAGCTCCCGGCGGGACACAGATACGCAGTATTTT. Residues: CASSSRRDTDTQYF.

V is TRBV15 and J is TRBJ2-2; D is uncertain. V gave up 0 bases and J gave up 2 bases, with 7 bases separating them. Germline assignment: CDR1 LNHNV and CDR2 YYDKDF (reference sequence). This CDR3 has 15 amino acids. CDR3 in amino acids: CATSRESANTGELFF. The CDR3 DNA is TGTGCCACCAGCAGAGAGTCGGCTAACACCGGGGAGCTGTTTTTT.

V and J are TRBV6-6 and TRBJ2-1; 8 bases match TRBD1. The V gene end was trimmed by 5 bases and the J gene end by 7 bases; junction bases not matched to a gene: 7. The CDR3 is 14 residues long. Germline V CDR1 and CDR2: MNHNY, SVGAGI (reference sequence). In DNA, the CDR3 is TGTGCCAGCAGTGCCCGGACAGGGCGTAATGAGCAGTTCTTC. Protein sequence: CASSARTGRNEQFF.

The CDR3 sequence is CAWTRGLPTDEQFF. CDR3 DNA: TGTGCCTGGACCAGGGGACTACCGACCGATGAGCAGTTCTTC. The J gene is TRBJ2-1, the V gene TRBV30; perhaps TRBD2 as D (7 bases). CDR3 length: 14 amino acids. In germline, CDR1 is GTSNPN, CDR2 SVGIG (reference sequence). The V end lost 4 bases, the J end lost 8 bases, and 18 bases lay between the germline ends.

The chain combines TRBV27 with TRBJ1-2; unclear D gene. This CDR3 region has 14 residues. In germline, CDR1 is MNHEY, CDR2 SMNVEV (reference sequence). Trimming pared 8 bases from V and 2 bases from J, leaving 15 bases between. In nucleotides, the CDR3 is TGTGCCAGCCGGCGGGGAGGCGCCAACTATGGCTACACCTTC. Its protein product is CASRRGGANYGYTF.